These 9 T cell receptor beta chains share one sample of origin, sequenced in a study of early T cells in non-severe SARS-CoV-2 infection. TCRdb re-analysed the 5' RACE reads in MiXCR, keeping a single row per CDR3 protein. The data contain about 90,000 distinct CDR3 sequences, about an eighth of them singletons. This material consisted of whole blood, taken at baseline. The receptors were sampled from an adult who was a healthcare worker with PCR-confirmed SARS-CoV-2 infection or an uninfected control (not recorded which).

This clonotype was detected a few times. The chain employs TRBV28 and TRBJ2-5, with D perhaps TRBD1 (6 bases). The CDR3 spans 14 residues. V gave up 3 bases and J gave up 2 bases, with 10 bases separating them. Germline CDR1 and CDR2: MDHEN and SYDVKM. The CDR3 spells CASSFYRGQETQYF. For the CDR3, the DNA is TGTGCCAGCAGTTTCTATAGGGGGCAAGAGACCCAGTACTTC. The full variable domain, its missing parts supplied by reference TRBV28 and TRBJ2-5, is DVKVTQSSRYLVKRTGEKVFLECVQDMDHENMFWYRQDPGLGLRLIYFSYDVKMKEKGDIPEGYSVSREKKERFSLILESASTNQTSMYLCASSFYRGQETQYFGPGTRLLVL.

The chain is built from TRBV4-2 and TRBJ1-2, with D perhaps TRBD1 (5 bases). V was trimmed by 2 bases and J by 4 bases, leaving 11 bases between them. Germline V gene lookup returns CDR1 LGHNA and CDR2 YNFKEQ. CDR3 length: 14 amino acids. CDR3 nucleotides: TGTGCCAGCAGCCAATCCAGGGCTGGCTATGGCTACACCTTC. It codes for CASSQSRAGYGYTF.

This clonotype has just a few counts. The DNA of the CDR3 is TGTGCCAGCAGCCGCCTACAGGGACGGGAGCAGTTCTTC. This codes for CASSRLQGREQFF. The chain carries TRBV6-2 or TRBV6-3 and TRBJ2-1, with a weak D call TRBD1 (6 bases). V was pared by 6 bases and J by 10 bases, with 16 bases between. The CDR3 totals 13 residues. Germline V CDR1 and CDR2: MNHEY, SVGEGT.

Written as DNA, the CDR3 is TGTGCCAGCAGGGGACAGTCCCCGTACCAAGAGACCCAGTACTTC. Translating it yields CASRGQSPYQETQYF. The chain carries TRBV12-3 or TRBV12-4 and TRBJ2-5; 7 nucleotides match TRBD1. The length of the CDR3 is 15 residues. The junction had 7 bases not matched to a gene; V was cut back by 6 bases and J by 0 bases.

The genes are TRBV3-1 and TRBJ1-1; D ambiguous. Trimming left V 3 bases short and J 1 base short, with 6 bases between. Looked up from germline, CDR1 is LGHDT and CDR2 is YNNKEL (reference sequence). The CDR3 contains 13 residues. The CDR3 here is CASSQAGNTEAFF. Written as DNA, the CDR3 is TGTGCCAGCAGCCAGGCAGGGAACACTGAAGCTTTCTTT.

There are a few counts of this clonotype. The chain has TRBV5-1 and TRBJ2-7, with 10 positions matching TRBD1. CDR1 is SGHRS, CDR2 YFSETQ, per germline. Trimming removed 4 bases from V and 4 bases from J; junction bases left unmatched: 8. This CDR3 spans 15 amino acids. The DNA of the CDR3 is TGCGCCAGCAGCCGGACAGGGGGTGATTTTTACGAGCAGTACTTC. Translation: CASSRTGGDFYEQYF.

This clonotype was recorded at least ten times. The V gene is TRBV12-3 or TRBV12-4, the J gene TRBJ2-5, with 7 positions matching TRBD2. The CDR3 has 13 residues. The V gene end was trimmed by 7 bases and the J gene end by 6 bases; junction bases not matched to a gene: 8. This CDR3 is CASIILGGKTQYF. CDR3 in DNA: TGTGCCAGCATCATATTGGGGGGGAAGACCCAGTACTTC.

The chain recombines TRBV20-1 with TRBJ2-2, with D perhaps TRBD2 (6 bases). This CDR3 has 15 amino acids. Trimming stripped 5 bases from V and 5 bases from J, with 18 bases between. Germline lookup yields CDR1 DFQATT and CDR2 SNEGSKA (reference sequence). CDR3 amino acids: CSAPLLAPRTGELFF. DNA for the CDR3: TGCAGTGCTCCTTTACTAGCCCCGAGGACCGGGGAGCTGTTTTTT.

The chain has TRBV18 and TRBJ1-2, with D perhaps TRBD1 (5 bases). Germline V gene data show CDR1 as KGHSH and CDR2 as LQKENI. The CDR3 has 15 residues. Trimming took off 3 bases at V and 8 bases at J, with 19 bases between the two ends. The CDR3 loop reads CASSPNSGLAVGYTF. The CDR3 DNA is TGTGCCAGCTCACCGAACTCGGGACTGGCCGTAGGCTACACCTTC.